A selection of T cell receptor beta chains follows, all from one sample in a study of T cell repertoires in cytomegalovirus infection. What these receptors recognize is not known. TCRdb reanalysed the reads using MiXCR and keeps one entry per CDR3 protein. The data contain 450,000 to 550,000 distinct CDR3 sequences, about 42% of them singletons. The sequenced sample was cultured PBMCs, obtained from culture after CMV antigen stimulation. All receptors come from a human donor in good health (CMV status not recorded). Some clones in this sample may be carry-over from other donors' samples. Each CDR3 is given with its conserved first and last residue. Each record gives: D gene, CDR3 length, V gene, clone size, J gene, CDR3 protein, CDR3 DNA. D genes are given only for firm matches. For some rows the clone size is stated as once, few or many, or as a class when expanded; others skip it.

>TRBD2|14|TRBV7-2|few|TRBJ2-5
CASSWGGGSETQYF
TGTGCCAGCAGCTGGGGGGGTGGGTCGGAGACCCAGTACTTC
>NA|14|TRBV12-3/TRBV12-4|few|TRBJ2-6
CASSSLEGANVLTF
TGTGCCAGCAGTTCCCTCGAGGGGGCCAACGTCCTGACTTTC
>TRBD1|15|TRBV28|few|TRBJ2-7
CASSRAGQGRYEQYF
TGTGCCAGCAGCCGGGCCGGACAGGGTCGCTACGAGCAGTACTTC
>NA|15|TRBV5-1|NA|TRBJ2-7
CASSLMGAGSSEQYF
TGCGCCAGCAGCTTGATGGGTGCTGGGTCTTCTGAGCAGTACTTC
>TRBD1|17|TRBV4-1|few|TRBJ2-1
CASSQGRPGQGFNEQFF
TGCGCCAGCAGCCAAGGTCGCCCGGGACAGGGTTTCAATGAGCAGTTCTTC
>NA|13|TRBV6-6|NA|TRBJ2-7
CASSKQGADEQYF
TGTGCCAGCAGTAAACAGGGTGCTGACGAGCAGTACTTC
>TRBD2|14|TRBV7-6|NA|TRBJ2-5
CASITGGKEETQYF
TGTGCCAGCATCACGGGGGGGAAGGAAGAGACCCAGTACTTC
>TRBD1|17|TRBV6-2/TRBV6-3|few|TRBJ2-7
CASSYDRGVDLTYEQYF
TGTGCCAGCAGTTACGACAGGGGGGTAGATCTAACCTACGAGCAGTACTTC
>NA|15|TRBV7-8|few|TRBJ2-3
CASSRDWRTTDTQYF
TGTGCCAGCAGCCGGGACTGGCGGACCACAGATACGCAGTATTTT
>TRBD2|16|TRBV12-3/TRBV12-4|once|TRBJ2-5
CASLDGGTSGMETQYF
TGTGCCAGTCTAGATGGGGGGACTAGCGGAATGGAGACCCAGTACTTC
>NA|16|TRBV7-8|NA|TRBJ1-4
CASSLDSGRWGGKLFF
TGTGCCAGCAGCTTAGATTCGGGCAGGTGGGGAGGAAAACTGTTTTTT
>NA|13|TRBV7-9|few|TRBJ1-1
CAILLQGYSEAFF
TGTGCCATCTTACTCCAGGGATATTCTGAAGCTTTCTTT
>NA|14|TRBV9|NA|TRBJ1-2
CASSVFAGSYGYTF
TGTGCCAGCAGCGTATTTGCAGGGAGCTATGGCTACACCTTC